The clone carrying this T cell receptor beta chain was observed at least ten times. This record comes from a study of neurological immune-mediated disorders. Unsorted libraries were generated from 2 million PBMCs. These cells had been stored in RNAlater at -80 C. Template-switch 5'RACE cDNA synthesis added a 10-nucleotide unique molecular identifier. TCRdb redid the calling of the 5' RACE reads with MiXCR, one entry per CDR3 protein. The sample lists 95,000 or so distinct CDR3 sequences; about 3.8% were seen once. The clonotype originates from a woman aged 18-35 years with multiple sclerosis. Sequenced sample: PBMCs.

The CDR3, as DNA: TGTGCCAGCAGCCAAGGACTAGAGAACGGGGAGCTGTTTTTT. Amino acid sequence: CASSQGLENGELFF. This chain links TRBV3-1 with TRBJ2-2; tentatively, D is TRBD2 (6 bases). V was trimmed by 1 base and J by 7 bases, leaving 10 bases between them. Germline V gives CDR1 LGHDT, CDR2 YNNKEL (reference sequence). The CDR3 sequence is 14 residues long.